This TCR beta chain was recovered during a study of T cell responses to AZD1222 COVID-19 vaccine. Turning to this clone: Its antigen is not known.

Pooled samples include second doses given at about 4 or 12 weeks. Findings and limits, study-wide: Repertoires were sampled only after the peak T cell response. With two AZD1222 doses given, Spike-specific TCR breadth and depth both rose.

Using immunoSEQ multiplex PCR, the repertoire was profiled, and TCRdb retains in-frame clones only, with some absent. The table lists approximately 200,000 clones, 90% to 95% of them singletons. CDR3 length: 15 residues. The V and J ends lost 1 base and 2 bases respectively, with 10 bases between them. Per the germline V gene, CDR1 is SGHAT and CDR2 is FQDESV (reference sequence). The sample here was peripheral blood, taken 28 days after the second AZD1222 dose. The sequence was collected from an adult who received the AZD1222 COVID-19 vaccine. The chain carries TRBV11-1 and TRBJ2-3; D might be TRBD1 (6 bases). DNA of the CDR3: TGTGCCAGCAGCTTAGGGGGGCGCTACACAGATACGCAGTATTTT. As protein: CASSLGGRYTDTQYF.